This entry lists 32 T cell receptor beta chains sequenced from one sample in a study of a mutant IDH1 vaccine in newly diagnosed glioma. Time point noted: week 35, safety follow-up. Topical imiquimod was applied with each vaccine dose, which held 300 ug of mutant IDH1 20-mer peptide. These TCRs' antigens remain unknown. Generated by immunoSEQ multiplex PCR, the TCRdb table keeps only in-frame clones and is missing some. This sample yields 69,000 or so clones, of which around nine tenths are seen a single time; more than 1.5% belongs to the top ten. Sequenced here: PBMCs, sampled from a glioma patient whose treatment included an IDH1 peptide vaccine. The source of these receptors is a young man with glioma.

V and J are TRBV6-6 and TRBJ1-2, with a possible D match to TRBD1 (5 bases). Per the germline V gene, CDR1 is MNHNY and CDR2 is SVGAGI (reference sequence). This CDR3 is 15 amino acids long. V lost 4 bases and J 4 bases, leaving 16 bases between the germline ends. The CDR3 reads CASSFTPGRIYGYTF. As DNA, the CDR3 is TGTGCCAGCAGTTTCACGCCGGGACGGATCTATGGCTACACCTTC.

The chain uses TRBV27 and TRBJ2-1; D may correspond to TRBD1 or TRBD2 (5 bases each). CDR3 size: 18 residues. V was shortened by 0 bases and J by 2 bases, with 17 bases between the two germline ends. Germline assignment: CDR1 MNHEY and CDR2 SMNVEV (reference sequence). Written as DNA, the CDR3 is TGTGCCAGCAGTTTATCGTCTGCCGGGGCAGGAACCTACAATGAGCAGTTCTTC. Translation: CASSLSSAGAGTYNEQFF.

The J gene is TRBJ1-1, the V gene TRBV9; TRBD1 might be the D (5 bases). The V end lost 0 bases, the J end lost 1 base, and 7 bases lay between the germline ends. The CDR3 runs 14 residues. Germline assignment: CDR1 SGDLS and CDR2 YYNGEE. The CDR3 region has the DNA TGTGCCAGCAGCGTAGCCGGGACGAACACTGAAGCTTTCTTT. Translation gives CASSVAGTNTEAFF.

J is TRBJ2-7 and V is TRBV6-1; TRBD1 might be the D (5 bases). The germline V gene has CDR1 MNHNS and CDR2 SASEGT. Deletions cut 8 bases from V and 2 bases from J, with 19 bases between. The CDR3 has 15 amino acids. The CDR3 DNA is TGTGCCAGCGGTCGAGACAGCCACCCAACCTACGAGCAGTACTTC. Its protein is CASGRDSHPTYEQYF.

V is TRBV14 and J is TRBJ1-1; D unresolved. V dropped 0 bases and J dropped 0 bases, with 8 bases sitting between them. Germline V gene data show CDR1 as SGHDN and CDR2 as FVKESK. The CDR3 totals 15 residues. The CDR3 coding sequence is TGTGCCAGCAGCCAAGATTTTCGCCTGAACACTGAAGCTTTCTTT. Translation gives CASSQDFRLNTEAFF.

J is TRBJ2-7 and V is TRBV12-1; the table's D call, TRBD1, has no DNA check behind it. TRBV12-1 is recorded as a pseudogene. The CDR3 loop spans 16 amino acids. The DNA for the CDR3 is TGTGCCAGCAGCTTTAGGACGGGACATCGTGCCTACGAGCAGTACTTC. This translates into CASSFRTGHRAYEQYF.

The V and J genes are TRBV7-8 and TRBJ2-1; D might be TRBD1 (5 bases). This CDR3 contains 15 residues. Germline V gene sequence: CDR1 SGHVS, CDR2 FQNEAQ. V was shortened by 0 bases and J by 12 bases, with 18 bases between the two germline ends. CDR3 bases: TGTGCCAGCAGCTTAGCCTTCTCAGGGCCGGGTGGGCAGTTCTTC. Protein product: CASSLAFSGPGGQFF.

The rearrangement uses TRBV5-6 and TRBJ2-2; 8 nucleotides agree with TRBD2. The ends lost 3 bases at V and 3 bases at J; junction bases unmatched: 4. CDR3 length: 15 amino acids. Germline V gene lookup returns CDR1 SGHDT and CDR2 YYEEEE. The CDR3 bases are TGTGCCAGCAGCTCTAGCGGGCGTTACACCGGGGAGCTGTTTTTT. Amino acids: CASSSSGRYTGELFF.

The CDR3 loop is CASSLLAGGPNEQFF. Here the CDR3 DNA reads TGCGCCAGCAGCCTCCTAGCGGGAGGCCCGAATGAGCAGTTCTTC. V is TRBV4-1 and J is TRBJ2-1, with 11 bases matching TRBD2. CDR1 is MGHRA, CDR2 YSYEKL, per germline. This CDR3 is 15 amino acids long. Losses at the gene ends were 4 bases for V and 7 bases for J; bases not matched to a gene: 6.

In DNA, the CDR3 is TGTGCCAGCAGCCTTTGGGACAGGGGAGACGAGCAGTACTTC. This encodes CASSLWDRGDEQYF. The chain couples TRBV7-9 to TRBJ2-7; TRBD1 matches 10 bases. The J segment lost 5 bases and the V segment lost 5 bases, leaving 6 bases of the junction unmatched. The germline V gene encodes CDR1 SEHNR and CDR2 FQNEAQ (reference sequence). This CDR3 has 14 amino acids. The whole variable domain, remainder taken from reference TRBV7-9 and TRBJ2-7, is DTGVSQNPRHKITKRGQNVTFRCDPISEHNRLYWYRQTLGQGPEFLTYFQNEAQLEKSRLLSDRFSAERPKGSFSTLEIQRTEQGDSAMYLCASSLWDRGDEQYFGPGTRLTVT.

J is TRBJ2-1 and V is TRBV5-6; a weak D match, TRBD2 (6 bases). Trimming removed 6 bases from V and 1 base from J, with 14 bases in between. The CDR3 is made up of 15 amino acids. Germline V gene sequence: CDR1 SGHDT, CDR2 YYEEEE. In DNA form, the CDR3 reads TGTGCCAGCACGTCGATTGGGGGGTCCTACAATGAGCAGTTCTTC. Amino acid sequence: CASTSIGGSYNEQFF.

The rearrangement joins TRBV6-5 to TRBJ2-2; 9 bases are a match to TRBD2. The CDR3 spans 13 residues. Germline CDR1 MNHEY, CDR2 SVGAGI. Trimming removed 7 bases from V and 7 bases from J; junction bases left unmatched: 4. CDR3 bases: TGTGCCAGCAAAAAGCGGGGGGACGGGGAGCTGTTTTTT. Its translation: CASKKRGDGELFF.

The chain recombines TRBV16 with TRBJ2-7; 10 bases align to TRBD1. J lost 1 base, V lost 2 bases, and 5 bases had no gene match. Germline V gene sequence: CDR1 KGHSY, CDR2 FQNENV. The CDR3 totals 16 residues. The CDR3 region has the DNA TGTGCCAGCAGCCAAAGGTCGGGACAGGGGTCCTACGAGCAGTACTTC. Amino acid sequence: CASSQRSGQGSYEQYF.

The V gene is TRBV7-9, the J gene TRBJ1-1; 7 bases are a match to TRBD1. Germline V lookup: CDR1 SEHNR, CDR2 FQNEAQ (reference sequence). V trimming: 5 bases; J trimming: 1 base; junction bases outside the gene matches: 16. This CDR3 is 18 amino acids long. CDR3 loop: CASSLGQLYPRKNTEAFF. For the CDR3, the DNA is TGTGCCAGCAGCCTGGGACAGCTTTATCCCAGGAAGAACACTGAAGCTTTCTTT.

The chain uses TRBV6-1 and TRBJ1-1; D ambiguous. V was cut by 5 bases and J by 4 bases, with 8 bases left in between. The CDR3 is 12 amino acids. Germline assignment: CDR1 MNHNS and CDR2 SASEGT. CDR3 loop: CASSTWPTEAFF. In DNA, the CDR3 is TGTGCCAGCAGTACGTGGCCCACTGAAGCTTTCTTT.

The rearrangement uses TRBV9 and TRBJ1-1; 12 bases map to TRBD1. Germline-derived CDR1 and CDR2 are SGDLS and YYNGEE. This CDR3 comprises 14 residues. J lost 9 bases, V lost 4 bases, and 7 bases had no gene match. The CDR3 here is CASSITGTGGKAFF. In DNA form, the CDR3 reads TGTGCCAGCAGCATCACCGGGACAGGGGGCAAAGCTTTCTTT.

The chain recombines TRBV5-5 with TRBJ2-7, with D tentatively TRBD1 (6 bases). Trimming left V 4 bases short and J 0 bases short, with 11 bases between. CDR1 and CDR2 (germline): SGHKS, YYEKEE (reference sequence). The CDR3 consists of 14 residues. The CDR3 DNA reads TGTGCCAGCAGCACGAGGGACACCTCCTACGAGCAGTACTTC. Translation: CASSTRDTSYEQYF.

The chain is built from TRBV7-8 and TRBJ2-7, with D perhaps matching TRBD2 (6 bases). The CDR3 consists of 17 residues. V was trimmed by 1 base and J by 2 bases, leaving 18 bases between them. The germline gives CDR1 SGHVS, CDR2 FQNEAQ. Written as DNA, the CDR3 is TGTGCCAGCAGCTTAGGAGGGGCTGGGACTGTACCCTACGAGCAGTACTTC. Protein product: CASSLGGAGTVPYEQYF.

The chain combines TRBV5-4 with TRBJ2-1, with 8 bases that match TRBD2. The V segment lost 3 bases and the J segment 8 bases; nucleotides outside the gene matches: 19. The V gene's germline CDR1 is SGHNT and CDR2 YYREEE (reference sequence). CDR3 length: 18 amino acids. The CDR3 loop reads CASSSRLDSGTAFYEQFF. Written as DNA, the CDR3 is TGTGCCAGCAGCTCCCGCTTAGATAGCGGGACTGCGTTCTATGAGCAGTTCTTC.

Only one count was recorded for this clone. For the CDR3, the DNA is TGTGCCACCACGGACAGGGTACATGGCTACACCTTC. Protein: CATTDRVHGYTF. The chain combines TRBV6-6 with TRBJ1-2, with TRBD1 identical over 8 bases. CDR1 MNHNY and CDR2 SVGAGI come from the germline V gene (reference sequence). The CDR3 length is 12 residues. J was trimmed by 6 bases and V by 10 bases; bases with no gene match: 7.

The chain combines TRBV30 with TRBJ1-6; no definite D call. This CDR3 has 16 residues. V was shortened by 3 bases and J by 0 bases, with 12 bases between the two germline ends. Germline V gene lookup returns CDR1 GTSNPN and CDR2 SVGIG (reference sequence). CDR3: CAWRLTTSSYNSPLHF. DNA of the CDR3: TGTGCCTGGAGATTAACAACGAGCTCCTATAATTCACCCCTCCACTTT.

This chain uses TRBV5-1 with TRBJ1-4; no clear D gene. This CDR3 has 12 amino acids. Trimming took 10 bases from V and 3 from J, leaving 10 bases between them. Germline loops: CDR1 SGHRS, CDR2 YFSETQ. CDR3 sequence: CAGSQPNEKLFF. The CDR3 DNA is TGCGCCGGCTCACAGCCTAATGAAAAACTGTTTTTT.

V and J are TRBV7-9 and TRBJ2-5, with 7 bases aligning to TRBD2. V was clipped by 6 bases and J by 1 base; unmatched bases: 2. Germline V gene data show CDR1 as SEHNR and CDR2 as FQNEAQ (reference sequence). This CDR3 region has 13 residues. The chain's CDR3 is CASSIAGQETQYF. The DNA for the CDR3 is TGTGCCAGCAGTATAGCGGGCCAAGAGACCCAGTACTTC. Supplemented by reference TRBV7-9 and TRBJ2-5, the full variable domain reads DTGVSQNPRHKITKRGQNVTFRCDPISEHNRLYWYRQTLGQGPEFLTYFQNEAQLEKSRLLSDRFSAERPKGSFSTLEIQRTEQGDSAMYLCASSIAGQETQYFGPGTRLLVL.

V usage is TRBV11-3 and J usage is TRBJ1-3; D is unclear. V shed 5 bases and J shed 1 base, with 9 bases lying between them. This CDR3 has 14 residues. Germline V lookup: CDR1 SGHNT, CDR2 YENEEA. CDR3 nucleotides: TGTGCCAGCAGCCCCGGAGGGTCTGGAAACACCATATATTTT. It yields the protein CASSPGGSGNTIYF.

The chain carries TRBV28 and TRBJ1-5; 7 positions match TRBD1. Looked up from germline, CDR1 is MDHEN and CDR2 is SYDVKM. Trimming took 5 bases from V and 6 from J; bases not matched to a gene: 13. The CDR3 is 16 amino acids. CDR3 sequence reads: CASSPPRRGHTQPQHF. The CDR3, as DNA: TGTGCCAGCAGTCCCCCAAGGAGGGGGCATACTCAGCCCCAGCATTTT. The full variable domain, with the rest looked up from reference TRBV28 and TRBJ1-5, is DVKVTQSSRYLVKRTGEKVFLECVQDMDHENMFWYRQDPGLGLRLIYFSYDVKMKEKGDIPEGYSVSREKKERFSLILESASTNQTSMYLCASSPPRRGHTQPQHFGDGTRLSIL.

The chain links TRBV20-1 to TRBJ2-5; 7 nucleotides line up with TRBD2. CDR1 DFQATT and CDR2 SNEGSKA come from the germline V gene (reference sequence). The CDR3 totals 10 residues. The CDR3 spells CRGGEETQYF. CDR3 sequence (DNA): TGCCGTGGGGGGGAGGAGACCCAGTACTTC.

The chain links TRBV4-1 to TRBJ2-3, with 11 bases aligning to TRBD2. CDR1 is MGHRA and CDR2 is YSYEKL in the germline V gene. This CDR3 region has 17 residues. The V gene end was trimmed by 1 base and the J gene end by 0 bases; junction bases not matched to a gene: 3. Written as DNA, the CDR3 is TGCGCCAGCAGCCAAGCACTAGCGGGGGCTAGCACAGATACGCAGTATTTT. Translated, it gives CASSQALAGASTDTQYF.

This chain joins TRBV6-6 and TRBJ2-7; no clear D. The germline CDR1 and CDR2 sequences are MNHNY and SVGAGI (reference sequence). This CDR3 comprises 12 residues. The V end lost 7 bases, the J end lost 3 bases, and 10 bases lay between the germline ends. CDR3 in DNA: TGTGCCAGCACCGATGACAACTACGAGCAGTACTTC. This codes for CASTDDNYEQYF.

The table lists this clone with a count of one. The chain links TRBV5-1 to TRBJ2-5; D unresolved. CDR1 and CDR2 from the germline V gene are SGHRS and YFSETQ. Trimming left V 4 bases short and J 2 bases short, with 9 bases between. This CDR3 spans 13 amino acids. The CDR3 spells CASSKNPQETQYF. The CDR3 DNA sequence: TGCGCCAGCAGCAAGAATCCGCAAGAGACCCAGTACTTC.

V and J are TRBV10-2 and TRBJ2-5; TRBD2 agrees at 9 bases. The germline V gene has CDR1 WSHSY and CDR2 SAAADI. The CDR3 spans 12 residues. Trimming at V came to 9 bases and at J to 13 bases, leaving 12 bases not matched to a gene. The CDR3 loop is CARAGGSSKGYF. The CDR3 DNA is TGCGCCAGAGCGGGAGGCTCTTCGAAGGGGTACTTC.

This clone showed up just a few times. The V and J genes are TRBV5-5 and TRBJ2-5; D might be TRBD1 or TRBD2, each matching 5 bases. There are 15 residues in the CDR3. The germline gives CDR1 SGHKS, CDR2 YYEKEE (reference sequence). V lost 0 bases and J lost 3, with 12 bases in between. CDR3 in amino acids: CASSLAPWGKETQYF. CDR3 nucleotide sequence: TGTGCCAGCAGCTTGGCGCCCTGGGGGAAAGAGACCCAGTACTTC. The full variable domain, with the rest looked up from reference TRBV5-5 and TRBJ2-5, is DAGVTQSPTHLIKTRGQQVTLRCSPISGHKSVSWYQQVLGQGPQFIFQYYEKEERGRGNFPDRFSARQFPNYSSELNVNALLLGDSALYLCASSLAPWGKETQYFGPGTRLLVL.

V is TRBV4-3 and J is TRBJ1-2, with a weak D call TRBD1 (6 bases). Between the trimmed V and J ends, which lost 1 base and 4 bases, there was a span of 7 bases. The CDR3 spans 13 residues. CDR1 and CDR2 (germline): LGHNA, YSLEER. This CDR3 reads CASSQGQVYGYTF. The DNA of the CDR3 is TGCGCCAGCAGCCAAGGACAGGTCTATGGCTACACCTTC.